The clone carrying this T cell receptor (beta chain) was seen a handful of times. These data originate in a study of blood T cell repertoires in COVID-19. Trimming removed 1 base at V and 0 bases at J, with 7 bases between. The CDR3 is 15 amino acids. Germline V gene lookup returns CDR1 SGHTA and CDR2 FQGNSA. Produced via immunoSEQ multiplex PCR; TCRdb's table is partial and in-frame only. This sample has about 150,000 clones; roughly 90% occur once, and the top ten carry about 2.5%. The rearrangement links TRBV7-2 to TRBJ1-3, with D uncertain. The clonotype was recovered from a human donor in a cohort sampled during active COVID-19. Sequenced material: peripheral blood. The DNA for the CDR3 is TGTGCCAGCAGCTTAGGGGGAGGCTCTGGAAACACCATATATTTT. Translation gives CASSLGGGSGNTIYF.